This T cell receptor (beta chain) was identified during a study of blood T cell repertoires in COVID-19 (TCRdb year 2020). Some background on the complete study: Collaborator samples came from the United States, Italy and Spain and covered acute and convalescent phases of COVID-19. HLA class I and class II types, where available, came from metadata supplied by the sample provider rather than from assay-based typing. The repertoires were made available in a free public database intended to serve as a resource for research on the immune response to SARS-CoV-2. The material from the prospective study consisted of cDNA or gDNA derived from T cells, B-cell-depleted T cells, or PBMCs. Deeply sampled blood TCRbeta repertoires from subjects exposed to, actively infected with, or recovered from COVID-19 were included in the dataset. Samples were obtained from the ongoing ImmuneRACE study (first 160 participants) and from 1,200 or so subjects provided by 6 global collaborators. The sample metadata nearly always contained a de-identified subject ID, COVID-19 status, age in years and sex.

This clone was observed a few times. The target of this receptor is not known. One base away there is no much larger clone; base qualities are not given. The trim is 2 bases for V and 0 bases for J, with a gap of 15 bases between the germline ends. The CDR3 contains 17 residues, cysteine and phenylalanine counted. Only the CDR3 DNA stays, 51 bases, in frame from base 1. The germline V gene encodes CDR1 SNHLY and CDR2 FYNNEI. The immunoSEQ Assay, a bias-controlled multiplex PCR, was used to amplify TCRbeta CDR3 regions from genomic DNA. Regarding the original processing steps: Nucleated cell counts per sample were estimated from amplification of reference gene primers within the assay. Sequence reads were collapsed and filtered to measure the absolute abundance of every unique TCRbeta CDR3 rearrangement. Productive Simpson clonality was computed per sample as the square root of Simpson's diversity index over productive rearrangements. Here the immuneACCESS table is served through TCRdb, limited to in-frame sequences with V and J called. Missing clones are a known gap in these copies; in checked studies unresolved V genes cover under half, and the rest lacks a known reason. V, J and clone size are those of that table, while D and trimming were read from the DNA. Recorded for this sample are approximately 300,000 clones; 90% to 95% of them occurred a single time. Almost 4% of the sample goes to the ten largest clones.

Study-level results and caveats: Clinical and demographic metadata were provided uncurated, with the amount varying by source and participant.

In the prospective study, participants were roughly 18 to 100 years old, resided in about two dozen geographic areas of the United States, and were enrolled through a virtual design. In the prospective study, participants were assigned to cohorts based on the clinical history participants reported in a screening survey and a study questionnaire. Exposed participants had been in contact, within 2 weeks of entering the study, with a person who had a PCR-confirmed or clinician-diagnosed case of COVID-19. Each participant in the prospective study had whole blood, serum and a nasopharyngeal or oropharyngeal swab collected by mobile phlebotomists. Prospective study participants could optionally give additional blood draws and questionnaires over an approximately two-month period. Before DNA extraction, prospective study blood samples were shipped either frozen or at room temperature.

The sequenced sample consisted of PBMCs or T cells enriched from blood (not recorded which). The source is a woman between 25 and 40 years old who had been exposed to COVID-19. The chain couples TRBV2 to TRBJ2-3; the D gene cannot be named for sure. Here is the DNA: TGTGCCAGCAGTGAACCCCAAGCGACCTCTAGCACAGATACGCAGTATTTT. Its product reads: CASSEPQATSSTDTQYF. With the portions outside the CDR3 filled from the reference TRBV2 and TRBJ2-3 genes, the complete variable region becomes EPEVTQTPSHQVTQMGQEVILRCVPISNHLYFYWYRQILGQKVEFLVSFYNNEISEKSEIFDDQFSVERPDGSNFTLKIRSTKLEDSAMYFCASSEPQATSSTDTQYFGPGTRLTVL.